This record looks at one T cell receptor beta chain sequence and its context. The record originates from a study of shared clonotypes between healthy human individuals. Study details: A couple of women and a few men aged 18 to 49 made up the donors.

This CDR3 spans 14 amino acids. V was cut by 3 bases and J by 8 bases, with 13 bases left in between. The germline CDR1 and CDR2 sequences are SEHNR and FQNEAQ (reference sequence). Deep level was the assay's run setting. Sequenced by immunoSEQ multiplex PCR; TCRdb stores in-frame clones only, minus some. The sample records hundreds of thousands of clones, 77% being singletons. The chain carries TRBV7-9 and TRBJ2-2; the D gene is possibly TRBD1 (5 bases). The origin of this receptor is a woman aged 40 to 55 in good health. Some clones in this sample may be carry-over from other donors' samples. The sequenced material came from PBMCs. The CDR3 DNA reads as TGTGCCAGCAGCTTCGGCAGGGTGTATGGGGAGCTGTTTTTT. It translates to CASSFGRVYGELFF. Full variable domain (outside the CDR3, taken from reference TRBV7-9 and TRBJ2-2): DTGVSQNPRHKITKRGQNVTFRCDPISEHNRLYWYRQTLGQGPEFLTYFQNEAQLEKSRLLSDRFSAERPKGSFSTLEIQRTEQGDSAMYLCASSFGRVYGELFFGEGSRLTVL.